This TCR beta chain came from a study of blood T cell repertoires in COVID-19. Here immunoSEQ multiplex PCR was the method, and the copy in TCRdb shows in-frame clones only, minus some. The sample has about 240,000 clones; 82% are singletons. CDR3 length: 15 residues. Germline V gene data show CDR1 as MNHEY and CDR2 as SVGAGI. Deletions cut 7 bases from V and 3 bases from J, with 19 bases between. Sequenced: peripheral blood. The genes are TRBV6-5 and TRBJ2-7, with D tentatively TRBD1 (6 bases). The sequence was obtained from an elderly woman with COVID-19, enrolled during active disease. The CDR3 DNA reads as TGTGCCAGCACGGGCCTCAGGGGTATCGACTACGAGCAGTACTTC. Protein: CASTGLRGIDYEQYF.